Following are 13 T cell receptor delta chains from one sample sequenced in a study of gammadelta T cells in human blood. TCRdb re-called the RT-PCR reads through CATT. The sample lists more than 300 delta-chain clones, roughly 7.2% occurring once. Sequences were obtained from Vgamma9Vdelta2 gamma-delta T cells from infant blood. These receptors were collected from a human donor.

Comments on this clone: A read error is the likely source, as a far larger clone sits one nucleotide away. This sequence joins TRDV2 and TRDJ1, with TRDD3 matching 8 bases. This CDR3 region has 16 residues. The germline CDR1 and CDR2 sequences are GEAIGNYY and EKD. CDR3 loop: CAWDTWGTPYTDKLIF. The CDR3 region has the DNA TGTGCCTGGGACACCTGGGGGACACCGTACACCGATAAACTCATCTTT.

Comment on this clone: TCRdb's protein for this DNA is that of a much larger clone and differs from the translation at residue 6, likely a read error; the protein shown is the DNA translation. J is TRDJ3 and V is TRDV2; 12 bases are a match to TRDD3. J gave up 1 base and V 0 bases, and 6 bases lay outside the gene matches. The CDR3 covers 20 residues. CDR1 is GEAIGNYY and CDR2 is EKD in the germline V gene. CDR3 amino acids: CACDTGLGDTESWDTRQMFF. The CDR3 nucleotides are TGTGCCTGTGACACCGGACTGGGGGATACCGAATCCTGGGACACCCGACAGATGTTTTTC.

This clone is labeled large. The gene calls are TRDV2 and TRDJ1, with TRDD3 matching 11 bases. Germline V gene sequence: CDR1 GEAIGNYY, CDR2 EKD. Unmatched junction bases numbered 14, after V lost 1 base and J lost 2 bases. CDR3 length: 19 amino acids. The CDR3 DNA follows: TGTGCCTGTGACACTCGTCCGTACTGGGGGATAATAACGACCGATAAACTCATCTTT. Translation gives CACDTRPYWGIITTDKLIF.

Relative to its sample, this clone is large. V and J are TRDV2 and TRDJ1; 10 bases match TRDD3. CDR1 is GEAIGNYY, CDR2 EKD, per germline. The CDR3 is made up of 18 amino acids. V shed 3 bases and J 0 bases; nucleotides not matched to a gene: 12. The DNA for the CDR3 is TGTGCCTGTGACGCCGTACTGGGGGATCCGGGGTACACCGATAAACTCATCTTT. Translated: CACDAVLGDPGYTDKLIF.

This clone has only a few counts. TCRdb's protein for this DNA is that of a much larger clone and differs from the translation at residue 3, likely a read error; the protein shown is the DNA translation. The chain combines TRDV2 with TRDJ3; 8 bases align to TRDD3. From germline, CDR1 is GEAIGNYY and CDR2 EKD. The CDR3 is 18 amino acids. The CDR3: CAGDTLGDSSWDTRQMFF. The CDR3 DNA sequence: TGTGCCGGTGACACCCTGGGGGACAGCTCCTGGGACACCCGACAGATGTTTTTC.

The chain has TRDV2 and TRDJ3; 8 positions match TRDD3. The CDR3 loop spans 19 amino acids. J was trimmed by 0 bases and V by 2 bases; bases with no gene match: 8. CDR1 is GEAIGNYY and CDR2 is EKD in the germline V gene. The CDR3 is CACDSTGGPSSWDTRQMFF. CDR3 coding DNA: TGTGCCTGTGACAGTACTGGGGGCCCTAGCTCCTGGGACACCCGACAGATGTTTTTC.

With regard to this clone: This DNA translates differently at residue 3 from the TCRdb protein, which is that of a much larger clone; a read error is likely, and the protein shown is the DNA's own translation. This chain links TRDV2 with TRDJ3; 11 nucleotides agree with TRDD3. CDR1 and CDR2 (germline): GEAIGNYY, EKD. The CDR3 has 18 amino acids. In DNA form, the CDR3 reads TGTGCCGGTGACATACTGGGGGATAGCTCCTGGGACACCCGACAGATGTTTTTC. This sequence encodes CAGDILGDSSWDTRQMFF.

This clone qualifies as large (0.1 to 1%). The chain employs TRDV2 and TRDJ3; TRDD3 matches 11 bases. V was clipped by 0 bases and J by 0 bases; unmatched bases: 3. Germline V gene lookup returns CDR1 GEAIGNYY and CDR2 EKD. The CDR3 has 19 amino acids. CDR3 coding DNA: TGTGCCTGTGACACCGTACTGGGGGATAGCTCCTGGGACACCCGACAGATGTTTTTC. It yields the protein CACDTVLGDSSWDTRQMFF.

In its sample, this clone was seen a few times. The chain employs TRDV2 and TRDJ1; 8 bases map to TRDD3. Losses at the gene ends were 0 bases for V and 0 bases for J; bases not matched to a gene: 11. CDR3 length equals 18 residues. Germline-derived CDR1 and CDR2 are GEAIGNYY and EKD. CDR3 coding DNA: TGTGCCTGTGACACCCTTACTGGGGGGGACGTCTACACCGATAAACTCATCTTT. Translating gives CACDTLTGGDVYTDKLIF.

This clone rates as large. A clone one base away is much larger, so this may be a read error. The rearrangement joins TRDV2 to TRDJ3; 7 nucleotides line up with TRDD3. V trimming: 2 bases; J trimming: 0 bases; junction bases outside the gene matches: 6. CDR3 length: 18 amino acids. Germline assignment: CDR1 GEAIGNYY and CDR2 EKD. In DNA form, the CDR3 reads TGTGCCTGTGACAGTACTGGGGTCTTCTCCTGGGACACCCGACAGATGTTTTTC. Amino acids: CACDSTGVFSWDTRQMFF.

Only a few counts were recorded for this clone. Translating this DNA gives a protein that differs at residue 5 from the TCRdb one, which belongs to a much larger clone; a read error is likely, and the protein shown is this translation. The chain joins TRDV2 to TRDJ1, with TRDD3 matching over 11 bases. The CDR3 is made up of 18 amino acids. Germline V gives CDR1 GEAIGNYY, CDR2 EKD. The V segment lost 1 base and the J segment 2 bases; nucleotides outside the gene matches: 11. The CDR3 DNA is TGTGCCTGTGACACGATTCCCGTGGGGGATACGTGGACCGATAAACTCATCTTT. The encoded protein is CACDTIPVGDTWTDKLIF.

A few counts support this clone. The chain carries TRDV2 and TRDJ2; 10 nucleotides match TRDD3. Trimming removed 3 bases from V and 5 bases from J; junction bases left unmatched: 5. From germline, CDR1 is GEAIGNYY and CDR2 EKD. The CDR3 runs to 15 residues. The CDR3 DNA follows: TGTGCCTGTGACCACGTACTGGGGGATACAGCACAACTCTTCTTT. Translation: CACDHVLGDTAQLFF.

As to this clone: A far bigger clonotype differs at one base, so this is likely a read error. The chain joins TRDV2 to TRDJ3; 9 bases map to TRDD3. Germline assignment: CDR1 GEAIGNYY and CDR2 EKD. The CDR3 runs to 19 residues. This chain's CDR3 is CAGDPVLGESSWDTRQMFF. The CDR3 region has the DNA TGTGCCGGTGACCCCGTACTGGGGGAGAGCTCCTGGGACACCCGACAGATGTTTTTC.